A single sample gave rise to the 29 T cell receptor beta chains below, sequenced in a study of blood T cell repertoires in COVID-19. The table came from immunoSEQ multiplex PCR; TCRdb's copy has only in-frame clones and leaves some out. The table records 150,000 or so clones, roughly 87% of them present only once. Specimen: PBMCs or T cells enriched from blood (not recorded which). The receptors were sampled from a human donor with acute COVID-19. The donor label of this sample is uncertain.

The CDR3 coding sequence is TGTGCCAGTAGTTTTTTCGGGTCCTACGAGCAGTACTTC. As protein: CASSFFGSYEQYF. The chain uses TRBV19 and TRBJ2-7; D unresolved. Germline CDR1 reads LNHDA; CDR2 reads SQIVND (reference sequence). V gave up 5 bases and J gave up 1 base, with 9 bases separating them. The CDR3 is 13 residues long.

The CDR3 reads CASSGGRYDPLNTGELFF. Written as DNA, the CDR3 is TGTGCCAGCAGCGGGGGGCGATACGACCCCCTGAACACCGGGGAGCTGTTTTTT. V gene TRBV9 combines with J gene TRBJ2-2; a weak D match, TRBD1 (6 bases). The CDR3 has 18 amino acids. From germline, CDR1 is SGDLS and CDR2 YYNGEE. V gave up 3 bases and J gave up 1 base, with 19 bases separating them.

This chain joins TRBV7-8 and TRBJ2-7; 9 bases agree with TRBD2. V shed 1 base and J 3 bases; nucleotides not matched to a gene: 13. The CDR3 has 18 amino acids. Per the germline V gene, CDR1 is SGHVS and CDR2 is FQNEAQ. CDR3 sequence (DNA): TGTGCCAGCAGCTTAGTGGGCGGCGGGGGGGTGTGGGGCTACGAGCAGTACTTC. It specifies CASSLVGGGGVWGYEQYF.

The chain joins TRBV5-6 to TRBJ1-2, with D hard to call. CDR1 and CDR2 (germline): SGHDT, YYEEEE. Trimming cost V 6 bases and J 6 bases, with 15 bases left between them. The CDR3 runs 13 residues. Here the CDR3 DNA reads TGTGCCAGCACAAATTCCGTCGGGGATGGCTACACCTTC. Protein sequence: CASTNSVGDGYTF.

This clone showed up just a few times. This chain's CDR3 is CATSIGQGRQPQHF. In DNA, the CDR3 is TGTGCCACCAGCATAGGACAGGGACGGCAGCCCCAGCATTTT. This rearrangement joins TRBV15 to TRBJ1-5; 8 nucleotides line up with TRBD1. This CDR3 is built from 14 residues. Germline CDR1 LNHNV, CDR2 YYDKDF (reference sequence). V trimming: 4 bases; J trimming: 7 bases; junction bases outside the gene matches: 6.

CDR3 loop: CATSDQQGLGETQYF. CDR3 sequence (DNA): TGTGCCACCAGTGACCAACAGGGACTAGGAGAGACCCAGTACTTC. V and J are TRBV24-1 and TRBJ2-5; 8 bases are a match to TRBD2. Germline V gene data show CDR1 as KGHDR and CDR2 as SFDVKD. V lost 4 bases to trimming and J lost 4 bases; unmatched junction nucleotides: 7. There are 15 residues in the CDR3.

The chain couples TRBV5-6 to TRBJ2-3, with D perhaps TRBD2 (5 bases). Trimming pared 4 bases from V and 11 bases from J, leaving 26 bases between. The CDR3 totals 16 residues. Per germline, CDR1 SGHDT and CDR2 YYEEEE. CDR3 coding DNA: TGTGCCAGCAGCCCCAGGATGGTAGCGACACCTCACCTGCAGTATTTT. Encoded protein: CASSPRMVATPHLQYF.

The genes are TRBV27 and TRBJ1-6, with D possibly TRBD1 on 5 matching bases. Germline V lookup: CDR1 MNHEY, CDR2 SMNVEV (reference sequence). Trimming removed 5 bases from V and 7 bases from J, with 18 bases in between. This CDR3 comprises 16 residues. The CDR3 region is CASSRGGERRNSPLHF. In nucleotides, the CDR3 is TGTGCCAGCAGTCGGGGGGGGGAGAGAAGGAATTCACCCCTCCACTTT.

The CDR3 sequence is CATSSDGGSYEQYF. The CDR3 DNA reads TGTGCCACCAGTTCCGACGGAGGATCCTACGAGCAGTACTTC. The chain recombines TRBV24-1 with TRBJ2-7; perhaps TRBD2 as D (5 bases). V gave up 6 bases and J gave up 1 base, with 12 bases separating them. The germline gives CDR1 KGHDR, CDR2 SFDVKD. The CDR3 contains 14 residues.

This sequence joins TRBV6-5 and TRBJ2-7; 7 bases are a match to TRBD1. Germline values: CDR1 MNHEY, CDR2 SVGAGI. The CDR3 totals 14 residues. After removal of 7 bases from V and 1 base from J, the junction contained 7 bases not matched to a gene. The CDR3, as DNA: TGTGCCAGCATTGGGACAGCGCCTTCCTACGAGCAGTACTTC. Protein sequence: CASIGTAPSYEQYF.

The chain uses TRBV12-5 and TRBJ2-1, with 9 bases fitting TRBD2. Germline CDR1 reads LGHNT; CDR2 reads FRNRAP. Unmatched junction bases numbered 7, after V lost 2 bases and J lost 2 bases. This CDR3 is 17 amino acids long. The CDR3 protein is CASGLKLAGYAYNEQFF. CDR3 nucleotide sequence: TGTGCTAGTGGTTTGAAACTAGCGGGCTATGCCTACAATGAGCAGTTCTTC. Full variable domain (outside the CDR3, taken from reference TRBV12-5 and TRBJ2-1): DARVTQTPRHKVTEMGQEVTMRCQPILGHNTVFWYRQTMMQGLELLAYFRNRAPLDDSGMPKDRFSAEMPDATLATLKIQPSEPRDSAVYFCASGLKLAGYAYNEQFFGPGTRLTVL.

The rearrangement joins TRBV5-1 to TRBJ2-3, with 8 bases that match TRBD2. This CDR3 has 16 amino acids. V shed 0 bases, J shed 4 bases, and the junction held 7 bases outside the gene matches. Germline V gene data show CDR1 as SGHRS and CDR2 as YFSETQ. In DNA form, the CDR3 reads TGCGCCAGCAGCTTGGCGGGGGGGACCCGCCCAGATACGCAGTATTTT. Residues: CASSLAGGTRPDTQYF.

This chain connects TRBV18 to TRBJ1-2; 8 positions match TRBD1. V was pared by 4 bases and J by 3 bases, with 7 bases of the junction left unmatched. Germline V CDR1 and CDR2: KGHSH, LQKENI. This CDR3 is 15 amino acids long. The CDR3 protein is CASSLLTGEDYGYTF. CDR3 sequence (DNA): TGTGCCAGCTCACTACTGACAGGGGAGGACTATGGCTACACCTTC.

The V and J genes are TRBV2 and TRBJ2-5, with TRBD1 as a possible D gene (6 bases). The CDR3 contains 14 residues. The V gene's germline CDR1 is SNHLY and CDR2 FYNNEI. Trimming stripped 4 bases from V and 5 bases from J, with 14 bases between. CDR3 coding DNA: TGTGCCAGCAGTGTGCAGGGGATGGGGGAGACCCAGTACTTC. Translated, it gives CASSVQGMGETQYF.

This clone was detected once. The chain couples TRBV27 to TRBJ1-6; 10 bases map to TRBD1. V lost 4 bases, J lost 10 bases, and 13 bases stayed unmatched. Germline V lookup: CDR1 MNHEY, CDR2 SMNVEV (reference sequence). CDR3 length equals 17 residues. CDR3 region: CASSSLIRDRGRSPLHF. CDR3 DNA: TGTGCCAGCAGTTCGCTGATCCGGGACAGGGGTAGGTCACCCCTCCACTTT.

This clone occurred once. The chain joins TRBV11-2 to TRBJ1-1; no definite D call. The germline V and J ends were trimmed by 0 bases and 7 bases, with 12 bases remaining between them. The CDR3 contains 14 residues. Germline V CDR1 and CDR2: SGHAT, FQNNGV. The CDR3 DNA reads as TGTGCCAGCAGCTTAGAATTTGGTGTCGGTGAAGCTTTCTTT. This codes for CASSLEFGVGEAFF.

This chain uses TRBV2 with TRBJ2-2, with 9 positions matching TRBD1. The CDR3 runs to 16 residues. The germline CDR1 and CDR2 sequences are SNHLY and FYNNEI. V dropped 4 bases and J dropped 5; count of bases not matched to a gene: 8. As DNA, the CDR3 is TGTGCCAGCAGTGGTCCCGGGACAGGGAGGACCGGGGAGCTGTTTTTT. Its protein is CASSGPGTGRTGELFF.

This clone was seen only a few times. This chain joins TRBV11-2 and TRBJ1-6; TRBD1 matches at 9 bases. CDR3 length equals 16 residues. The trim removed 5 bases at V and 9 bases at J, leaving 11 bases unmatched. Germline V CDR1 and CDR2: SGHAT, FQNNGV. The DNA for the CDR3 is TGTGCCAGCAGCAATCGACAGGGGGGTATAGGTTCACCCCTCCACTTT. It yields the protein CASSNRQGGIGSPLHF.

This clone occurred once. The chain has TRBV2 and TRBJ1-6; 8 bases align to TRBD1. The germline V gene encodes CDR1 SNHLY and CDR2 FYNNEI. The CDR3 totals 13 residues. J was trimmed by 7 bases and V by 6 bases; bases with no gene match: 2. The CDR3 sequence: CASSRDRNSPLHF. CDR3 coding DNA: TGTGCCAGCAGCCGGGACAGGAATTCACCCCTCCACTTT.

This clone has more than one count but fewer than ten. The CDR3 protein is CASSRGGRGEEETQYF. The CDR3 DNA is TGTGCCAGCAGCCGGGGGGGCAGGGGTGAAGAGGAGACCCAGTACTTC. The chain has TRBV5-4 and TRBJ2-5, with 8 bases fitting TRBD2. The CDR3 runs 16 residues. After removal of 4 bases from V and 5 bases from J, the junction contained 13 bases not matched to a gene. Germline loops: CDR1 SGHNT, CDR2 YYREEE (reference sequence). Full variable domain (remainder filled in from reference TRBV5-4 and TRBJ2-5): ETGVTQSPTHLIKTRGQQVTLRCSSQSGHNTVSWYQQALGQGPQFIFQYYREEENGRGNFPPRFSGLQFPNYSSELNVNALELDDSALYLCASSRGGRGEEETQYFGPGTRLLVL.

The gene calls are TRBV3-1 (or the pseudogene TRBV3-2) and TRBJ2-2; the D gene is possibly TRBD2 (5 bases). Deletions cut 2 bases from V and 10 bases from J, with 17 bases between. This CDR3 has 15 amino acids. Germline V gene data show CDR1 as LGHDT and CDR2 as YNNKEL (reference sequence). The CDR3 is CASSQFVSPEAELFF. Written as DNA, the CDR3 is TGTGCCAGCAGCCAATTCGTCAGCCCGGAGGCGGAGCTGTTTTTT.

The V and J genes are TRBV11-1 and TRBJ2-5; 8 bases fit TRBD1. Unmatched junction bases numbered 4, after V lost 5 bases and J lost 5 bases. This CDR3 comprises 13 residues. Germline lookup yields CDR1 SGHAT and CDR2 FQDESV (reference sequence). The DNA for the CDR3 is TGTGCCAGCAGCGGACAGGGTTTGGAGACCCAGTACTTC. It translates to CASSGQGLETQYF.

The J gene is TRBJ1-1, the V gene TRBV19, with 12 bases that match TRBD1. This CDR3 is 14 amino acids long. From germline, CDR1 is LNHDA and CDR2 SQIVND (reference sequence). Trimming took 7 bases from V and 4 from J; bases not matched to a gene: 4. The CDR3 DNA is TGTGCCAGTAAGATGGGACAGGGGGCCACTGAAGCTTTCTTT. Amino acids: CASKMGQGATEAFF.

The CDR3 protein is CASSIAVGGGRTNEQFF. DNA of the CDR3: TGTGCCAGTAGTATAGCAGTCGGCGGGGGGCGAACCAATGAGCAGTTCTTC. V gene TRBV19 combines with J gene TRBJ2-1, with TRBD2 matching 8 bases. The CDR3 contains 17 residues. V trimming: 1 base; J trimming: 6 bases; junction bases outside the gene matches: 11. Germline V gene data show CDR1 as LNHDA and CDR2 as SQIVND (reference sequence). The full variable domain, with the rest looked up from reference TRBV19 and TRBJ2-1, is DGGITQSPKYLFRKEGQNVTLSCEQNLNHDAMYWYRQDPGQGLRLIYYSQIVNDFQKGDIAEGYSVSREKKESFPLTVTSAQKNPTAFYLCASSIAVGGGRTNEQFFGPGTRLTVL.

The chain links TRBV29-1 to TRBJ2-2; 10 bases are shared with TRBD1. Per the germline V gene, CDR1 is SQVTM and CDR2 is ANQGSEA. The CDR3 loop spans 14 amino acids. V lost 7 bases to trimming and J lost 5 bases; unmatched junction nucleotides: 7. CDR3 coding DNA: TGCAGCGCCTCGCCGGGACAGGGGACCGGGGAGCTGTTTTTT. Translated, it gives CSASPGQGTGELFF.

This chain joins TRBV6-5 and TRBJ2-7; 9 bases line up with TRBD1. V lost 7 bases and J lost 1; bases outside the gene matches: 8. The CDR3 spans 15 residues. Per the germline V gene, CDR1 is MNHEY and CDR2 is SVGAGI. This CDR3 is CASMDRGRSSYEQYF. CDR3 coding DNA: TGTGCCAGCATGGACAGGGGCCGCTCGTCCTACGAGCAGTACTTC.

The CDR3 reads CASSQEGQGVTTNEKLFF. The CDR3 DNA is TGTGCCAGCAGCCAAGAGGGACAGGGGGTGACAACTAATGAAAAACTGTTTTTT. The chain links TRBV3-1 (or the pseudogene TRBV3-2) to TRBJ1-4; 11 bases match TRBD1. The CDR3 length is 18 residues. Germline-derived CDR1 and CDR2 are LGHDT and YNNKEL (reference sequence). Trimming removed 0 bases from V and 0 bases from J; junction bases left unmatched: 3.

As DNA, the CDR3 is TGTGCCAGCAGTCGAGGACAGTCCCTTAATCAGCCCCAGCATTTT. It is translated as CASSRGQSLNQPQHF. The chain has TRBV7-2 and TRBJ1-5; perhaps TRBD1 as D (6 bases). Trimming cost V 6 bases and J 4 bases, with 16 bases left between them. The CDR3 totals 15 residues. Germline V gives CDR1 SGHTA, CDR2 FQGNSA.

V is TRBV5-6 and J is TRBJ2-4; possible D gene TRBD1, 6 bases. This CDR3 contains 13 residues. CDR1 and CDR2 (germline): SGHDT, YYEEEE. The V end was cut by 2 bases, the J end by 8 bases, with 11 bases between. The CDR3 bases are TGTGCCAGCAGCTTACCCAGACAGGACATTCAGTACTTC. Its translation: CASSLPRQDIQYF.